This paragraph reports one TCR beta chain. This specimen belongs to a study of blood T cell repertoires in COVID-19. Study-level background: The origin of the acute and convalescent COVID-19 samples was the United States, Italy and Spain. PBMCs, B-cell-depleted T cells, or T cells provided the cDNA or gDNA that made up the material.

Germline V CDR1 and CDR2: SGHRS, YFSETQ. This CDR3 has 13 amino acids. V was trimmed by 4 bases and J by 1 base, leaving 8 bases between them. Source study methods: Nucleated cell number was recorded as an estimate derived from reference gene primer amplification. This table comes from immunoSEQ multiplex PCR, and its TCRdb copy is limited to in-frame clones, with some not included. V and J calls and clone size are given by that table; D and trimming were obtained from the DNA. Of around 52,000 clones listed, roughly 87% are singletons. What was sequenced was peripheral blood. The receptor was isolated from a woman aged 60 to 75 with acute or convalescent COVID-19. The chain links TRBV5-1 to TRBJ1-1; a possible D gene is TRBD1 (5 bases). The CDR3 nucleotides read TGCGCCAGCAGCGTAGACAGGAACACTGAAGCTTTCTTT. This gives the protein CASSVDRNTEAFF.